This TCR beta chain was captured by sequencing in a study of blood T cells in healthy people across ages. Combining a sample-barcoded 5' primer with a J-beta primer mix, a second PCR ran for roughly 6 to 12 cycles. TCRdb recomputed calls from the 5' RACE reads with MiXCR, one row per CDR3 protein. The sample carries some 670,000 distinct CDR3 sequences, under 65% recorded once. Sequencing was carried out using blood. The receptor was isolated from a woman older than 75 in good health.

In DNA, the CDR3 is TGTGCCAGCGGGCTCCAAGAGACCCAGTACTTC. Translated: CASGLQETQYF. The chain couples TRBV2 to TRBJ2-5, with D unclear. Per germline, CDR1 SNHLY and CDR2 FYNNEI. CDR3 length: 11 residues. The ends were cut back, 8 bases at V and 1 base at J, with 5 bases in the middle.